The sample holds a few counts of the clone carrying this TCR delta chain. Only one base separates this from a far larger clonotype, so it likely reflects a read error. TCRdb called clones from the reads again using CATT. In the table there are thousands of delta-chain clones, roughly 0.6% of which are singletons. The sample originates from a study of gamma-delta chains in newborns, infants, children. Whole-study context: Microbial exposure reportedly drives polyclonal innate γδ T cell expansion after birth.

The CDR3 runs to 19 residues. Per germline, CDR1 GEAIGNYY and CDR2 EKD. J lost 0 bases, V lost 5 bases, and 12 bases had no gene match. The J gene is TRDJ3, the V gene TRDV2; TRDD3 agrees at 7 bases. This TCR derives from a child who was a newborn, infant or young child, either healthy, febrile or measles-vaccinated (not recorded which). The sample taken for sequencing was blood. CDR3 nucleotide sequence: TGTGCCTGTGGCACGGTCTGGGGGTCGAGCTCCTGGGACACCCGACAGATGTTTTTC. Protein sequence: CACGTVWGSSSWDTRQMFF.